Below are 20 T cell receptor beta chains sequenced from a single sample in a study of cytomegalovirus exposure and HLA in healthy donors. The study ran its PCR with 60 Vbeta and 13 Jbeta primers. The protocol was immunoSEQ multiplex PCR, while the TCRdb copy is restricted to in-frame clones and leaves out a portion. The sample lists 200,000 or so clones; approximately 80% were seen once. Sequencing was carried out using PBMCs. The receptors here all came from a boy between 2 and 10 years old in good health and CMV-seronegative.

V is TRBV2 and J is TRBJ1-1; weak D call: TRBD1 (5 bases). V gave up 6 bases and J gave up 7 bases, with 15 bases separating them. The CDR3 length is 13 residues. Per germline, CDR1 SNHLY and CDR2 FYNNEI. CDR3 amino acids: CASRGQSKSEAFF. CDR3 in DNA: TGTGCCAGCAGAGGACAATCCAAGAGTGAAGCTTTCTTT.

CDR3 sequence reads: CASSEALTYEQYF. In DNA form, the CDR3 reads TGTGCCAGCAGTGAAGCACTTACCTACGAGCAGTACTTC. The V gene is TRBV25-1, the J gene TRBJ2-7; D remains unclear. Trimming cost V 2 bases and J 2 bases, with 7 bases left between them. The CDR3 runs to 13 residues. The germline V gene has CDR1 MGHDK and CDR2 SYGVNS.

The chain is built from TRBV7-9 and TRBJ2-3, with 10 nucleotides matching TRBD2. Germline assignment: CDR1 SEHNR and CDR2 FQNEAQ (reference sequence). There are 18 residues in the CDR3. With V trimmed by 0 bases and J by 2 bases, 8 bases remained unmatched. The CDR3 DNA sequence: TGTGCCAGCAGCTTAGCCACCCTAGCGGGGGTGAACACAGATACGCAGTATTTT. Translation gives CASSLATLAGVNTDTQYF.

The chain is built from TRBV5-5 and TRBJ1-6; 7 bases match TRBD1. Germline CDR1 reads SGHKS; CDR2 reads YYEKEE (reference sequence). This CDR3 comprises 14 residues. The ends lost 3 bases at V and 4 bases at J; junction bases unmatched: 1. The CDR3 DNA reads as TGTGCCAGCAGCTCGGGACAGTATAATTCACCCCTCCACTTT. This encodes CASSSGQYNSPLHF.

V is TRBV2 and J is TRBJ2-3; 13 nucleotides agree with TRBD2. Germline trimming cut 3 bases from V and 1 base from J; bases unmatched to any gene: 7. Germline CDR1 SNHLY, CDR2 FYNNEI. This CDR3 is 18 amino acids long. CDR3 protein: CASSDGTSGIGGTDTQYF. The CDR3 DNA follows: TGTGCCAGCAGTGATGGGACTAGCGGGATTGGGGGCACAGATACGCAGTATTTT.

This chain joins TRBV11-2 and TRBJ2-7; 7 bases line up with TRBD2. The J segment lost 4 bases and the V segment lost 1 base, leaving 7 bases of the junction unmatched. This CDR3 spans 15 amino acids. In germline, CDR1 is SGHAT, CDR2 FQNNGV. The CDR3 spells CASSLVSGGAYEQYF. The CDR3 DNA reads as TGTGCCAGCAGCTTAGTTTCGGGAGGTGCTTACGAGCAGTACTTC.

V usage is TRBV4-1 and J usage is TRBJ2-5; possible D gene TRBD1, 5 bases. Trimming pared 4 bases from V and 3 bases from J, leaving 21 bases between. The CDR3 runs to 17 residues. CDR1 is MGHRA, CDR2 YSYEKL, per germline. CDR3 residues: CASSRSGSAGMEETQYF. The DNA of the CDR3 is TGCGCCAGCAGCCGGTCCGGGTCGGCAGGGATGGAAGAGACCCAGTACTTC.

The rearrangement joins TRBV25-1 to TRBJ2-7, with 8 bases fitting TRBD2. The CDR3 is 17 amino acids. From germline, CDR1 is MGHDK and CDR2 SYGVNS. The ends lost 5 bases at V and 2 bases at J; junction bases unmatched: 14. CDR3 loop: CASSPSREAGKTYEQYF. CDR3 bases: TGTGCCAGCAGTCCGTCGCGGGAGGCAGGGAAAACCTACGAGCAGTACTTC.

This clone was found once. The chain couples TRBV6-6 to TRBJ1-3, with D possibly TRBD1 on 5 matching bases. The germline V gene encodes CDR1 MNHNY and CDR2 SVGAGI (reference sequence). The V and J ends lost 7 bases and 5 bases respectively, with 15 bases between them. CDR3 length equals 14 residues. As DNA, the CDR3 is TGTGCCAGCATCCCCACGGGGGAGCGAAACACCATATATTTT. As protein: CASIPTGERNTIYF.

This chain uses TRBV10-3 with TRBJ2-2, with TRBD1 matching over 8 bases. Germline V gene sequence: CDR1 ENHRY, CDR2 SYGVKD. This CDR3 is built from 16 residues. V shed 3 bases and J 1 base; nucleotides not matched to a gene: 4. The CDR3 loop reads CAISDPDRENTGELFF. The CDR3 DNA follows: TGTGCCATCAGTGACCCGGACAGGGAGAACACCGGGGAGCTGTTTTTT.

The rearrangement links TRBV12-1 to TRBJ2-7; the table's D gene call, TRBD1, was not cross checked with the DNA. TRBV12-1 is given as a pseudogene. This CDR3 region has 17 residues. In DNA form, the CDR3 reads TGTGCCAGCAGCTTCAACCGGGACAGGGGGATCTCCTACGAGCAGTACTTC. It yields the protein CASSFNRDRGISYEQYF.

The rearrangement joins TRBV30 to TRBJ2-7; 10 nucleotides align to TRBD1. Germline V gene lookup returns CDR1 GTSNPN and CDR2 SVGIG (reference sequence). With 3 bases clipped from V and 6 bases from J, the junction kept 8 bases outside the gene matches. This CDR3 is built from 14 residues. The CDR3 nucleotides read TGTGCCTGGAGAGGACAGGGGGGCAGAGGCGAGCAGTACTTC. Translating gives CAWRGQGGRGEQYF.

The rearrangement links TRBV30 to TRBJ2-2; TRBD2 aligns across 7 bases. Germline V gene data show CDR1 as GTSNPN and CDR2 as SVGIG (reference sequence). CDR3 length: 14 amino acids. J gave up 3 bases and V 5 bases, and 6 bases lay outside the gene matches. The CDR3 is CAWGAGRDTGELFF. Here the CDR3 DNA reads TGTGCCTGGGGAGCGGGGAGAGACACCGGGGAGCTGTTTTTT.

The V call is TRBV7-9, the J call TRBJ1-2, with 8 positions matching TRBD1. Germline lookup yields CDR1 SEHNR and CDR2 FQNEAQ (reference sequence). This CDR3 is built from 14 residues. After removal of 5 bases from V and 4 bases from J, the junction contained 6 bases not matched to a gene. In nucleotides, the CDR3 is TGTGCCAGCAGCCATGGACAGGGAACCTATGGCTACACCTTC. Translated, it gives CASSHGQGTYGYTF.

The chain couples TRBV7-2 to TRBJ1-2; the D gene is possibly TRBD1 (5 bases). Between the trimmed V and J ends, which lost 2 bases and 5 bases, there was a span of 6 bases. CDR3 length equals 12 residues. CDR1 and CDR2 from the germline V gene are SGHTA and FQGNSA. The CDR3 nucleotides read TGTGCCAGCAGCTTATCAGGGTATGGCTACACCTTC. Translating it yields CASSLSGYGYTF.

The rearrangement links TRBV7-6 to TRBJ2-2; 8 nucleotides agree with TRBD1. V shed 6 bases and J 6 bases; nucleotides not matched to a gene: 3. Germline values: CDR1 SGHVS, CDR2 FNYEAQ. The CDR3 covers 13 residues. CDR3 sequence: CASRPTGAGELFF. CDR3 sequence (DNA): TGTGCCAGCAGACCGACAGGGGCCGGGGAGCTGTTTTTT.

The V and J genes are TRBV5-6 and TRBJ2-7; D is perhaps TRBD2 (6 bases). This CDR3 is 18 amino acids long. V lost 0 bases and J 2 bases, leaving 21 bases between the germline ends. From germline, CDR1 is SGHDT and CDR2 YYEEEE. CDR3 loop: CASSLGVVLAENPYEQYF. The CDR3 DNA reads TGTGCCAGCAGCTTGGGGGTGGTGTTAGCGGAGAACCCCTACGAGCAGTACTTC.

The chain is built from TRBV7-9 and TRBJ2-7; 11 bases agree with TRBD1. CDR3 length: 14 amino acids. Germline CDR1 reads SEHNR; CDR2 reads FQNEAQ (reference sequence). J lost 3 bases, V lost 5 bases, and 3 bases had no gene match. The CDR3 nucleotides are TGTGCCAGCAGCCCGGACAGGGGGCTCTACGAGCAGTACTTC. It codes for CASSPDRGLYEQYF.

The chain employs TRBV9 and TRBJ2-1; 8 bases are shared with TRBD2. Germline CDR1 reads SGDLS; CDR2 reads YYNGEE. CDR3 size: 14 residues. V lost 4 bases and J lost 3; bases outside the gene matches: 3. The CDR3 DNA follows: TGTGCCAGCAGCACAAGCGGGGGCTACAATGAGCAGTTCTTC. Protein product: CASSTSGGYNEQFF.

The gene calls are TRBV18 and TRBJ1-1; D unclear. Per germline, CDR1 KGHSH and CDR2 LQKENI. Trimming cost V 0 bases and J 1 base, with 6 bases left between them. This CDR3 contains 14 residues. DNA of the CDR3: TGTGCCAGCTCACCACCGCGACAGAACACTGAAGCTTTCTTT. Translated: CASSPPRQNTEAFF.